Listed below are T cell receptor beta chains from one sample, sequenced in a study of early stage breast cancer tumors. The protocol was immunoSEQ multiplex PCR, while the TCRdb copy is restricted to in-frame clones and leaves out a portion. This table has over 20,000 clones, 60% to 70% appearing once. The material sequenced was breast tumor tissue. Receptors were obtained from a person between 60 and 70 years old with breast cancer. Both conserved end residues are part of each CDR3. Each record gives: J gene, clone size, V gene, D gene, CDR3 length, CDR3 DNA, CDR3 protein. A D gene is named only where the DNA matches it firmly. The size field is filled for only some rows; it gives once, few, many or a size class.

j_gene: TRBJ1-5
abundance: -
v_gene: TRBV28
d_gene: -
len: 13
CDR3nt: TGTGCCAGCAGGTCAGGGCCCGATCAGCCCCAGCATTTT
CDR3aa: CASRSGPDQPQHF

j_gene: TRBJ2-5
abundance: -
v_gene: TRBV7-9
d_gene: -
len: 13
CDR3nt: TGTGCCAGCAGCCTCGGGGGGCTAAAGACCCAGTACTTC
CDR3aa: CASSLGGLKTQYF

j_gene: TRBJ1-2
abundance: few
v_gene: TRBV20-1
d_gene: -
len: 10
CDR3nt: TGCAGTGCTGGAGGGGCTGGCTACACCTTC
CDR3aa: CSAGGAGYTF

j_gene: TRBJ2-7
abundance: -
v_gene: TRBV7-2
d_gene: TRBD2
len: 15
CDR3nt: TGTGCCAGCACCGCGGGGACTAGCGCGGACTACGAGCAGTACTTC
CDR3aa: CASTAGTSADYEQYF

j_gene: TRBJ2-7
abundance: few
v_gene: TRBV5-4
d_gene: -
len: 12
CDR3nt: TGTGCCAGCAGCTCCACACCATACGAGCAGTACTTC
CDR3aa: CASSSTPYEQYF

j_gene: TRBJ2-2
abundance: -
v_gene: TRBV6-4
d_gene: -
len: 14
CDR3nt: TGTGCCAGCAGTGAGGGACTTAACACCGGGGAGCTGTTTTTT
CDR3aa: CASSEGLNTGELFF

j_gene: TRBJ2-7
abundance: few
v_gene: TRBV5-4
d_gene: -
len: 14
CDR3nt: TGTGCCAGCAGCTTGGGCTTACAGGGCTACGAGCAGTACTTC
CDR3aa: CASSLGLQGYEQYF

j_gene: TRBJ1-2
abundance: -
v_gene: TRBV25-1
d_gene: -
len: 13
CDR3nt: TGTGCCAGCAGTGGAACGGGGGGTCGCGGCTACACCTTC
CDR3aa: CASSGTGGRGYTF

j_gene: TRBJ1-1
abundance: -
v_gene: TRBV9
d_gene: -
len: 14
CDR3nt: TGTGCCAGCAGCGCGGAACTCCGCGGGACGGAAGCTTTCTTT
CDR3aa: CASSAELRGTEAFF

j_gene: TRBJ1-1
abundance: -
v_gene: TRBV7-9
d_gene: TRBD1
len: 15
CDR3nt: TGTGCCAGCAGCTTAAAAGGGGGCAGGAACACTGAAGCTTTCTTT
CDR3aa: CASSLKGGRNTEAFF

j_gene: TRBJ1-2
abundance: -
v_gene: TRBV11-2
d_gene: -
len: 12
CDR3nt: TGTGCCAGCAGCTTACAGGGGTCTGGCTACACCTTC
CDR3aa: CASSLQGSGYTF

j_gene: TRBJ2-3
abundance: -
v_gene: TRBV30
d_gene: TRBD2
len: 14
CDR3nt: TGTGCCTGGACAGGACTAGAGGGTACAGATACGCAGTATTTT
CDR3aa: CAWTGLEGTDTQYF

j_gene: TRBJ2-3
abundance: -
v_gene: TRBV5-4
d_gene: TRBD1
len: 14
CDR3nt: TGTGCCAGCAGCTTACAGGGGGCCACAGATACGCAGTATTTT
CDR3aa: CASSLQGATDTQYF

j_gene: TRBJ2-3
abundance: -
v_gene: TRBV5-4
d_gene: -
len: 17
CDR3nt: TGTGCCAGCAGCTTCCCCGGGGTGGGAGATCGCCCAGATACGCAGTATTTT
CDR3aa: CASSFPGVGDRPDTQYF

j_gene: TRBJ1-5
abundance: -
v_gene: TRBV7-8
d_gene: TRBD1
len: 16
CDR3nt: TGTGCCAGCAGCTTTAGCGGACAGGGCCCCAATCAGCCCCAGCATTTT
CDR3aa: CASSFSGQGPNQPQHF

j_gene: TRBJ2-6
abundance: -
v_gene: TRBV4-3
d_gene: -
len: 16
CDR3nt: TGCGCCAGCAGCCAAGATAGATTCTCTGGGGCCAACGTCCTGACTTTC
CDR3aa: CASSQDRFSGANVLTF